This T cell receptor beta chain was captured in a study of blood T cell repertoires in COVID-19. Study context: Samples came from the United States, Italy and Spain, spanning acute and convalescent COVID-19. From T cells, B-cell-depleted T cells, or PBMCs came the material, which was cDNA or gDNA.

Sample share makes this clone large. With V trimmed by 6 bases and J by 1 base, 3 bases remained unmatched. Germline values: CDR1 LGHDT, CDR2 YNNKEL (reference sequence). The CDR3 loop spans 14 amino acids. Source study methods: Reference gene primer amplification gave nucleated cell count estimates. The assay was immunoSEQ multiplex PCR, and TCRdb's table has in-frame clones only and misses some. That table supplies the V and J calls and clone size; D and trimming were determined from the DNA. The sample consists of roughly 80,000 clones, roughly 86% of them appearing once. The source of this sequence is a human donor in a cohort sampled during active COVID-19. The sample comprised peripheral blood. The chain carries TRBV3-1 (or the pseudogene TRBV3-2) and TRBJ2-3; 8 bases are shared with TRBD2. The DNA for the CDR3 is TGTGCCAGCAGGGTCGGGGGGGGCACAGATACGCAGTATTTT. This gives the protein CASRVGGGTDTQYF.